Listed below are T cell receptor beta chains from one sample, sequenced in a study of CD4 and CD8 cells across lung adenocarcinoma regions. MiXCR, run by TCRdb on the PCR reads, gives a single entry per CDR3 protein. In the table there are around 27,000 distinct CDR3 sequences, roughly half of which are singletons. Sequenced sample: CD8+ T cells from the center of a lung tumor. These receptors originate from a male donor with lung adenocarcinoma. The CD4 and CD8 labels of this study may be unreliable. Each CDR3 is given with its conserved first and last residue. Size is stated for part of the rows, as once, few or many counts, or as a class when the clone is expanded.

many	TRBJ2-2	TRBV7-9	CASSPRRENTGELFF
NA	TRBJ2-7	TRBV6-1	CASSERRGPFSYEQYF
NA	TRBJ2-1	TRBV27	CASKLVGGHEQFF
NA	NA	TRBV27	CASKFSGNRETQYF
NA	TRBJ2-3	TRBV6-1	CASSEGSGAGALNTETQYF
many	TRBJ1-2	TRBV6-1	CASSSQGTFYGYTF
NA	TRBJ2-6	TRBV14	CASSLDRGYSGANVLTF
few	TRBJ2-1	TRBV9	CASSVVGGHGFLNEQFF
NA	TRBJ1-6	TRBV28	CASRLQGAYNSPLHF
once	TRBJ2-1	TRBV12-3/TRBV12-4	CASSPWILGNDEQFF
NA	TRBJ2-3	TRBV10-2	CASRGRGRTDTQYF
NA	TRBJ2-1	TRBV7-6	CASSLAGRGGLDNEQFF
many	TRBJ2-3	TRBV27	CASSFSAGLAGGATDTQYF
few	TRBJ2-1	TRBV6-2/TRBV6-3	CASSYGREQFEFF
many	TRBJ2-2	TRBV10-2	CASRTSGRKVGELFF
once	NA	TRBV6-1	CASGRAGPRAYNKQFF
NA	TRBJ2-3	TRBV27	CASTGSGRSADTQYF
NA	NA	TRBV6-1	CASSLRPDGTGKQYF